These T cell receptor beta chains were read from a single sample in a study of blood T cell repertoires in COVID-19. Sequencing used immunoSEQ multiplex PCR; TCRdb keeps in-frame clones, though not all of them. The sample lists around 110,000 clones; 80% to 85% were seen once. Material for sequencing was peripheral blood. These receptors were taken from a man in his 70s with acute or convalescent COVID-19. CDR3s include the opening cysteine and the closing phenylalanine or tryptophan. D genes are given only for firm matches. The size entry is marked missing in some rows and otherwise reads once, few, many or a size class.

abundance	v_gene	j_gene	d_gene	CDR3nt	CDR3aa
.	TRBV9	TRBJ1-1	TRBD1	TGTGCCAGCAGCCAAGGACAGGCGGGGCACACTGAAGCTTTCTTT	CASSQGQAGHTEAFF
.	TRBV7-9	TRBJ2-1	TRBD2	TGTGCCAGCAGCTTAAAACTAGCGATAGGGAATGAGCAGTTCTTC	CASSLKLAIGNEQFF
.	TRBV6-5	TRBJ2-1	.	TGTGCCACCTATGTCACTTCCTACAATGAGCAGTTCTTC	CATYVTSYNEQFF
.	TRBV24-1	TRBJ2-2	.	TGTGCCACCAGTGATGGGGCGCATACCGGGGAGCTGTTTTTT	CATSDGAHTGELFF
.	TRBV5-3	TRBJ1-3	.	TGTGCCAGAAGCTTGGTGGGAGAGAATTCTGGAAACACCATATATTTT	CARSLVGENSGNTIYF
once	TRBV5-1	TRBJ2-1	.	TGCGCCAGCAGCCCGGGGGACAGCCCTTACAATGAGCAGTTCTTC	CASSPGDSPYNEQFF
.	TRBV18	TRBJ1-1	TRBD1	TGTGCCAGCTCACCACCGGGTCTACAGGGGACTGAAGCTTTCTTT	CASSPPGLQGTEAFF
.	TRBV7-2	TRBJ2-7	.	TGTGCCAGCAGCTTAGGGAAGGGAGGGGGAGGAGTCGCCTACGAGCAGTACTTC	CASSLGKGGGGVAYEQYF
few	TRBV13	TRBJ2-7	.	TGTGCCAGCAGCTTAGCAGGGGCGCAGAGATCCTACGAGCAGTACTTC	CASSLAGAQRSYEQYF
.	TRBV12-3/TRBV12-4	TRBJ2-5	TRBD1	TGTGCCAGCAGTCCCGACAGGGCAGAGACCCAGTACTTC	CASSPDRAETQYF
.	TRBV6-6	TRBJ1-1	.	TGTGCCAGCGAGAGATCGGACACTGAAGCTTTCTTT	CASERSDTEAFF
once	TRBV6-5	TRBJ2-4	.	TGTGCCAGCAGCTCACGGGGTGTAGCCAAAAACATTCAGTACTTC	CASSSRGVAKNIQYF
.	TRBV3-1/TRBV3-2	TRBJ2-5	TRBD2	TGTGCCAGCAGCCAAGATGGGGCGGGGGAAAAAGAGACCCAGTACTTC	CASSQDGAGEKETQYF
.	TRBV5-1	TRBJ2-5	.	TGCGCCAGCAGCTTATGGGGGGACCAAGAGACCCAGTACTTC	CASSLWGDQETQYF
.	TRBV4-3	TRBJ1-2	.	TGCGCCAGCAGCCAAGATCCAGGGGATGGACGTGGCTACACCTTC	CASSQDPGDGRGYTF
once	TRBV29-1	TRBJ1-4	TRBD1	TGCAGCGTTGAAGATTCGGGACAGGGTGAAAAACTGTTTTTT	CSVEDSGQGEKLFF
.	TRBV19	TRBJ1-6	TRBD1	TGTGCCAGTAGTAGGGGGGACAGGGGGTGGAATTCACCCCTCCACTTT	CASSRGDRGWNSPLHF
.	TRBV5-6	TRBJ1-2	.	TGTGCCAGCAGCTTGTTTCAGTTCCGGACCCAGGGAGGGTATGGCTACACCTTC	CASSLFQFRTQGGYGYTF
.	TRBV5-1	TRBJ2-1	TRBD1	TGCGCCAGCAGCTGGGGACAGTACAATGAGCAGTTCTTC	CASSWGQYNEQFF
few	TRBV27	TRBJ2-2	TRBD2	TGTGCCAGCAGTGGGGGGGACCGCATCACCGGGGAGCTGTTTTTT	CASSGGDRITGELFF
many	TRBV27	TRBJ1-5	.	TGTGCCAGCAGCACCCAGAGGGTTGCCAATCAGCCCCAGCATTTT	CASSTQRVANQPQHF
.	TRBV6-5	TRBJ1-1	.	TGTGCCAGCAGTTACGGGCAGGTAGGCACTGAAGCTTTCTTT	CASSYGQVGTEAFF
.	TRBV6-5	TRBJ1-2	.	TGTGCCAGCAGAGGGGCAGGGTATAATGGCTACACCTTC	CASRGAGYNGYTF
.	TRBV6-5	TRBJ2-7	.	TGTGCCACCACAGAGAGCTCCTACGAGCAGTACTTC	CATTESSYEQYF
.	TRBV18	TRBJ1-2	.	TGTGCCAGCTCACCGACAGGAGCGAACTACACCTTC	CASSPTGANYTF
.	TRBV18	TRBJ1-1	.	TGTGCCAGCTCACCGTCGACAGACTTGAAAGCTTTCTTT	CASSPSTDLKAFF
few	TRBV4-3	TRBJ1-5	.	TGCGCCAGCGGGGACAATTATAGCAATCAGCCCCAGCATTTT	CASGDNYSNQPQHF
.	TRBV5-8	TRBJ1-4	.	TGTGCCAGCAGCTTGGAGTACATTAATGAAAAACTGTTTTTT	CASSLEYINEKLFF
.	TRBV5-1	TRBJ1-6	.	TGCGCCAGCAGCTTGGCTCAGGGGAATTCACCCCTCCACTTT	CASSLAQGNSPLHF
.	TRBV9	TRBJ1-6	.	TGTGCCAGCAGCGTAGTGGGACAATCACCCCTCCACTTT	CASSVVGQSPLHF
few	TRBV2	TRBJ1-1	TRBD1	TGTGCCAGCAGCCGTATGACAGGGGATAAGACTGAAGCTTTCTTT	CASSRMTGDKTEAFF
few	TRBV9	TRBJ1-6	TRBD1	TGTGCCAGCCAAACAGGGGATAACAATTCACCCCTCCACTTT	CASQTGDNNSPLHF